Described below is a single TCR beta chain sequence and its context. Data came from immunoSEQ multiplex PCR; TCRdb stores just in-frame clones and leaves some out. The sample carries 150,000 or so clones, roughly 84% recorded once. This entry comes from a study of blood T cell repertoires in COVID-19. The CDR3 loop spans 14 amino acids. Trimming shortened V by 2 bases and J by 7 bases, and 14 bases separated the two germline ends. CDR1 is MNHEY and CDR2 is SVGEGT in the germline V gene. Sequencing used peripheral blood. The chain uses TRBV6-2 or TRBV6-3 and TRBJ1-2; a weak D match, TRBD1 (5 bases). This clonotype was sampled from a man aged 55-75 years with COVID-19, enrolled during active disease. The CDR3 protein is CASSYPGRVVGYTF. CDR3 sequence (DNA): TGTGCCAGCAGTTACCCGGGCAGGGTCGTTGGCTACACCTTC.